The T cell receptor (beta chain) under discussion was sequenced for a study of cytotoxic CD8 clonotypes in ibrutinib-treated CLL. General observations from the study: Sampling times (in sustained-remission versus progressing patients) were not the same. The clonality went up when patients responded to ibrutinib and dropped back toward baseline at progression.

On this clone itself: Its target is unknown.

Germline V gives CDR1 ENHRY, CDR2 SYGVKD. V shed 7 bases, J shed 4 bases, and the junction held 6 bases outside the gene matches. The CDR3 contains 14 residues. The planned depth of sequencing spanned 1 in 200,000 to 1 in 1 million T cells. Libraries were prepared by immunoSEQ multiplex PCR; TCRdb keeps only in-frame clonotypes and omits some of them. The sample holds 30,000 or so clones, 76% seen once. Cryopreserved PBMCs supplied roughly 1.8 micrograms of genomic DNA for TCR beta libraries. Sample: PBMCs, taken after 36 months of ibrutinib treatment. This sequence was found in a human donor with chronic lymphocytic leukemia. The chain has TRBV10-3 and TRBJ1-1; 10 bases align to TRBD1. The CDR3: CAITERTGGTEAFF. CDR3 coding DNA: TGTGCCATCACCGAACGGACAGGGGGCACTGAAGCTTTCTTT.